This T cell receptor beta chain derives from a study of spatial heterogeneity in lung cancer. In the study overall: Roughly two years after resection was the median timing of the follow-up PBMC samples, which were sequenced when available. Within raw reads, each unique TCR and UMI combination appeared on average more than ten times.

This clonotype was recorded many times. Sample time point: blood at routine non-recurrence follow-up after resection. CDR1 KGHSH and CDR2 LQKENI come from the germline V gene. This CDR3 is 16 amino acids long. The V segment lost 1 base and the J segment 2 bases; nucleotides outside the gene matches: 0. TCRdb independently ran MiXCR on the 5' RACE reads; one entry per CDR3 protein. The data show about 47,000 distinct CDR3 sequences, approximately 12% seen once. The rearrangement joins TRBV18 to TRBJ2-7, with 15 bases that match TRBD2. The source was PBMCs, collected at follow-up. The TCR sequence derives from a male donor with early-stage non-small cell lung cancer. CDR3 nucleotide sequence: TGTGCCAGCTCACCACGGACTAGCGGGGGGGCCTACGAGCAGTACTTC. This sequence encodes CASSPRTSGGAYEQYF.